Following are 20 T cell receptor beta chains from one sample sequenced in a study of cytomegalovirus exposure and HLA in healthy donors. Some clones are missing from TCRdb's copy, which holds only in-frame ones; the method was immunoSEQ multiplex PCR. The sample yields fewer than 200,000 clones, around 96% seen once. Sequenced: PBMCs. These receptor sequences come from a young woman in good health and CMV-seronegative.

This rearrangement joins TRBV7-9 to TRBJ1-6; D may be TRBD1 (6 bases). The CDR3 is made up of 16 amino acids. Germline loops: CDR1 SEHNR, CDR2 FQNEAQ (reference sequence). The V gene lost 2 bases and the J gene lost 5 bases, with 13 bases spanning the gap. CDR3 coding DNA: TGTGCCAGCAGCTTACAACAGGGTCTTGATAATTCACCCCTCCACTTT. Its protein is CASSLQQGLDNSPLHF.

V gene TRBV7-6 combines with J gene TRBJ2-2, with unresolved D. The CDR3 is 14 amino acids. The V and J ends lost 4 bases and 6 bases respectively, with 12 bases between them. From germline, CDR1 is SGHVS and CDR2 FNYEAQ. CDR3 sequence: CASSSLGAAGELFF. CDR3 nucleotides: TGTGCCAGCAGCTCCCTTGGAGCCGCCGGGGAGCTGTTTTTT.

The chain has TRBV25-1 and TRBJ2-7; 7 bases are shared with TRBD2. The CDR3 length is 15 residues. CDR1 and CDR2 from the germline V gene are MGHDK and SYGVNS. The V segment lost 2 bases and the J segment 2 bases; nucleotides outside the gene matches: 6. The CDR3: CASSESGDPTYEQYF. CDR3 coding DNA: TGTGCCAGCAGTGAAAGCGGGGACCCTACCTACGAGCAGTACTTC.

V usage is TRBV6-5 and J usage is TRBJ2-5; 9 bases are shared with TRBD2. Unmatched junction bases numbered 8, after V lost 6 bases and J lost 6 bases. CDR1 and CDR2 (germline): MNHEY, SVGAGI. The CDR3 runs to 14 residues. This chain's CDR3 is CASRTGTSRKTQYF. The CDR3 DNA is TGTGCCAGCAGAACCGGGACTAGCAGGAAGACCCAGTACTTC.

This clone was seen only once. In nucleotides, the CDR3 is TGCGCCAGCAGCTCCGGGGATGACTACAATGAGCAGTTCTTC. Translated: CASSSGDDYNEQFF. The chain recombines TRBV5-1 with TRBJ2-1; tentative D call: TRBD2 (5 bases). The CDR3 is 14 amino acids. V dropped 3 bases and J dropped 3 bases, with 10 bases sitting between them. Germline assignment: CDR1 SGHRS and CDR2 YFSETQ.

The chain links TRBV9 to TRBJ1-3; TRBD1 might be the D (6 bases). Deletions cut 3 bases from V and 4 bases from J, with 14 bases between. Per germline, CDR1 SGDLS and CDR2 YYNGEE. The CDR3 runs to 15 residues. Written as DNA, the CDR3 is TGTGCCAGCAGCGGGGGACAAGAACCGGGAAACACCATATATTTT. Translating gives CASSGGQEPGNTIYF.

The J gene is TRBJ2-3, the V gene TRBV2; D may be TRBD1 (6 bases). Germline lookup yields CDR1 SNHLY and CDR2 FYNNEI. The germline V and J ends were trimmed by 10 bases and 1 base, with 12 bases remaining between them. The CDR3 consists of 13 residues. CDR3 in amino acids: CANHREGTDTQYF. Here the CDR3 DNA reads TGTGCCAACCACAGGGAAGGCACAGATACGCAGTATTTT. Full variable domain (outside the CDR3, taken from reference TRBV2 and TRBJ2-3): EPEVTQTPSHQVTQMGQEVILRCVPISNHLYFYWYRQILGQKVEFLVSFYNNEISEKSEIFDDQFSVERPDGSNFTLKIRSTKLEDSAMYFCANHREGTDTQYFGPGTRLTVL.

The J gene is TRBJ1-5, the V gene TRBV7-2, with D perhaps matching TRBD1 (6 bases). CDR3 length: 13 residues. V lost 4 bases and J 5 bases, leaving 9 bases between the germline ends. Germline CDR1 and CDR2: SGHTA and FQGNSA. The CDR3 is CASSSWTDQPQHF. DNA for the CDR3: TGTGCCAGCAGCTCCTGGACAGATCAGCCCCAGCATTTT.

The genes are TRBV7-9 and TRBJ1-6, with D hard to call. CDR3 length equals 15 residues. V dropped 1 base and J dropped 6 bases, with 10 bases sitting between them. Germline CDR1 SEHNR, CDR2 FQNEAQ (reference sequence). The CDR3 DNA follows: TGTGCCAGCAGCTTAGGTCCAAGCTTTAATTCACCCCTCCACTTT. Residues: CASSLGPSFNSPLHF.

The V and J genes are TRBV2 and TRBJ2-5; TRBD2 is a possible D gene (6 bases). With 6 bases removed from V and 4 bases from J, the gap between germline ends came to 6 bases. Germline-derived CDR1 and CDR2 are SNHLY and FYNNEI. This CDR3 comprises 11 residues. The CDR3 DNA reads as TGTGCCAGCAGGGGGGGAGAGACCCAGTACTTC. Its translation is CASRGGETQYF.

This rearrangement joins TRBV6-1 to TRBJ2-1, with a possible D match to TRBD1 (5 bases). Germline CDR1 and CDR2: MNHNS and SASEGT. Trimming shortened V by 3 bases and J by 1 base, and 13 bases separated the two germline ends. This CDR3 spans 16 amino acids. CDR3 coding DNA: TGTGCCAGCAGTGATCGTATTAGGGGTTCCTACAATGAGCAGTTCTTC. This codes for CASSDRIRGSYNEQFF.

The chain has TRBV6-5 and TRBJ1-1; the match to TRBD1 covers 7 bases. After removal of 4 bases from V and 12 bases from J, the junction contained 11 bases not matched to a gene. The CDR3 consists of 13 residues. Germline V gene sequence: CDR1 MNHEY, CDR2 SVGAGI. The CDR3 DNA reads as TGTGCCAGCAGTTCTTTCTCAGGACAGGCGACTTTCTTT. Protein product: CASSSFSGQATFF.

The chain links TRBV2 to TRBJ2-2; a weak D match, TRBD1 (6 bases). CDR1 and CDR2 from the germline V gene are SNHLY and FYNNEI. CDR3 size: 14 residues. The ends were cut back, 7 bases at V and 2 bases at J, with 11 bases in the middle. CDR3 bases: TGTGCCAGCAAGGGACACACCAACACCGGGGAGCTGTTTTTT. This gives the protein CASKGHTNTGELFF.

The chain couples TRBV2 to TRBJ1-1; D gene uncertain. Germline V CDR1 and CDR2: SNHLY, FYNNEI. Trimming took 7 bases from V and 0 from J, leaving 9 bases between them. The CDR3 is 13 residues long. The CDR3 DNA reads TGTGCCAGCACAGCACAGATGAACACTGAAGCTTTCTTT. Encoded protein: CASTAQMNTEAFF.

This chain links TRBV21-1 with TRBJ2-6; the table gives TRBD1 as D, unverified against the DNA. TRBV21-1 represents a pseudogene. The CDR3 has 15 residues. The CDR3: CASSKGRYRANVLTF. CDR3 nucleotide sequence: TGTGCCAGCAGCAAAGGCAGATACAGGGCCAACGTCCTGACTTTC.

This clone was detected once. The chain is built from TRBV5-4 and TRBJ1-2, with D possibly TRBD1 on 5 matching bases. The CDR3 totals 12 residues. V was pared by 0 bases and J by 5 bases, with 5 bases between. Germline V gene lookup returns CDR1 SGHNT and CDR2 YYREEE (reference sequence). The CDR3 loop reads CASSLGQYGYTF. For the CDR3, the DNA is TGTGCCAGCAGCTTGGGACAGTATGGCTACACCTTC. The entire variable domain, with the rest obtained from reference TRBV5-4 and TRBJ1-2, is as follows: ETGVTQSPTHLIKTRGQQVTLRCSSQSGHNTVSWYQQALGQGPQFIFQYYREEENGRGNFPPRFSGLQFPNYSSELNVNALELDDSALYLCASSLGQYGYTFGSGTRLTVV.

The V and J genes are TRBV5-6 and TRBJ2-7, with a tentative D call TRBD1 (5 bases). The germline V and J ends were trimmed by 0 bases and 4 bases, with 14 bases remaining between them. Germline loops: CDR1 SGHDT, CDR2 YYEEEE. The CDR3 consists of 15 residues. The CDR3 loop is CASSLGGELLYEQYF. CDR3 sequence (DNA): TGTGCCAGCAGCTTGGGGGGCGAACTTCTTTACGAGCAGTACTTC.

The chain carries TRBV6-6 and TRBJ1-6; 8 positions match TRBD1. V lost 7 bases, J lost 6 bases, and 11 bases stayed unmatched. From germline, CDR1 is MNHNY and CDR2 SVGAGI (reference sequence). The CDR3 is made up of 16 amino acids. The CDR3 nucleotides read TGTGCCAGCATCGAAAGACAGGGGTTTAGTAATTCACCCCTCCACTTT. As protein: CASIERQGFSNSPLHF.

The chain carries TRBV19 and TRBJ1-1; 7 bases align to TRBD1. There are 16 residues in the CDR3. V dropped 3 bases and J dropped 1; count of bases not matched to a gene: 8. Germline CDR1 reads LNHDA; CDR2 reads SQIVND (reference sequence). In nucleotides, the CDR3 is TGTGCCAGTAGTATGACCAGGGGGGCAGGGAACACTGAAGCTTTCTTT. Its translation is CASSMTRGAGNTEAFF. Together with reference TRBV19 and TRBJ1-1, the CDR3 gives the full variable domain: DGGITQSPKYLFRKEGQNVTLSCEQNLNHDAMYWYRQDPGQGLRLIYYSQIVNDFQKGDIAEGYSVSREKKESFPLTVTSAQKNPTAFYLCASSMTRGAGNTEAFFGQGTRLTVV.

The chain recombines TRBV11-2 with TRBJ1-1, with TRBD1 as a possible D gene (6 bases). Trimming took 2 bases from V and 5 from J, leaving 27 bases between them. This CDR3 is 19 amino acids long. Germline assignment: CDR1 SGHAT and CDR2 FQNNGV. CDR3 bases: TGTGCCAGCAGCTTACGCATCCCGGGACACCCCAAACGGGTAACTGAAGCTTTCTTT. Translating gives CASSLRIPGHPKRVTEAFF.